This T cell receptor (beta chain) was captured by sequencing in a study of blood T cell repertoires in COVID-19. Study in general: The study drew acute and convalescent COVID-19 samples from the United States, Italy and Spain. The analysed material was cDNA or gDNA that came from T cells, B-cell-depleted T cells, or PBMCs.

CDR3 size: 17 residues. V shed 1 base and J 2 bases; nucleotides not matched to a gene: 7. The germline V gene has CDR1 SGHAT and CDR2 FQNNGV. Those enrolled in Seattle joined during active infection and were followed longitudinally afterward. Assay: immunoSEQ multiplex PCR; the TCRdb copy retains only in-frame clones and omits some. The repertoire holds 250,000 to 400,000 clones, with about 90% as singletons. The chain links TRBV11-2 to TRBJ2-1, with TRBD2 matching 8 bases. The sample consisted of peripheral blood. The clonotype comes from a woman aged 25 to 39 with COVID-19, enrolled during active disease. CDR3 sequence: CASSLVGSGNPYNEQFF. In DNA form, the CDR3 reads TGTGCCAGCAGCTTAGTTGGTAGCGGGAACCCCTACAATGAGCAGTTCTTC.